This TCR beta chain emerged from a study of cytomegalovirus exposure and HLA in healthy donors. Study-level points and caveats: TCR sequences were mostly rare, though some public TCRs occurred in many donors. In vitro checks showed that a few CMV-associated chains really do target CMV antigens.

Data came from immunoSEQ multiplex PCR; TCRdb stores just in-frame clones and leaves some out. The table shows tens of thousands of clones, with over 75% occurring only once. As regards this clone: The antigen is undetermined.

Sequenced sample: PBMCs. The TCR originated in a woman aged 25 to 39 in good health and CMV-seronegative.

CDR3 in amino acids: CASGGVQILAGGAEQFF. For the CDR3, the DNA is TGTGCCAGCGGGGGGGTGCAAATACTAGCGGGAGGGGCTGAGCAGTTCTTC. The V and J genes are TRBV27 and TRBJ2-1; TRBD2 aligns across 13 bases. The germline V gene encodes CDR1 MNHEY and CDR2 SMNVEV (reference sequence). CDR3 size: 17 residues. The junction had 16 bases not matched to a gene; V was cut back by 8 bases and J by 9 bases.